These T cell receptor beta chains were read from a single sample in a study of shared clonotypes between healthy human individuals. Generated by immunoSEQ multiplex PCR, the TCRdb table keeps only in-frame clones and is missing some. The repertoire holds 950,000 to 1,100,000 clones, with 70% to 80% as singletons. Specimen: memory CD4+ T cells from PBMCs. The receptor set was obtained from a man aged 18 to 30 in good health. Some clones in this sample may be carry-over from other donors' samples. The CDR3 runs from the conserved cysteine through the conserved F or W. D genes are given only for firm matches. Clone size is given for some rows only: seen once, a few or many times, or a class if the clone is expanded.

J gene	V gene	clone size	D gene	CDR3 protein	CDR3 DNA
TRBJ2-7	TRBV27	once	TRBD2	CANTSGSINEQYF	TGTGCCAACACTAGCGGGAGTATCAACGAGCAGTACTTC
TRBJ1-4	TRBV5-6	once	-	CASSRARNVYEKLFF	TGTGCCAGCAGCCGCGCCCGGAACGTGTATGAAAAACTGTTTTTT
TRBJ1-1	TRBV5-4	-	-	CASSPRRAMNTEAFF	TGTGCCAGCAGCCCTAGGCGCGCTATGAACACTGAAGCTTTCTTT
TRBJ2-7	TRBV7-2	few	-	CASSNAYEQYF	TGTGCCAGCAGTAACGCCTACGAGCAGTACTTC
TRBJ2-7	TRBV19	-	-	CASSSGYPYEQYF	TGTGCCAGTAGCTCGGGCTATCCCTACGAGCAGTACTTC
TRBJ1-3	TRBV7-2	-	-	CASSLSGSGVMDTIYF	TGTGCCAGCAGCTTATCTGGCTCAGGGGTTATGGACACCATATATTTT
TRBJ2-7	TRBV19	many	-	CASSIVGQIYEQYF	TGTGCCAGTAGTATAGTCGGGCAGATCTACGAGCAGTACTTC
TRBJ2-1	TRBV28	-	-	CASSSWAAGEVNEQFF	TGTGCCAGCTCAAGTTGGGCAGCGGGTGAGGTCAATGAGCAGTTCTTC
TRBJ2-5	TRBV6-6	many	-	CASSFTRVSQETQYF	TGTGCCAGCAGTTTTACGAGGGTATCACAAGAGACCCAGTACTTC
TRBJ1-4	TRBV5-1	-	-	CASSLVRDRAEKLFF	TGCGCCAGCAGCTTGGTAAGGGATCGTGCAGAAAAACTGTTTTTT
TRBJ1-5	TRBV28	-	-	CASSLPHGSNQPQHF	TGTGCCAGCAGTTTACCCCACGGGAGTAATCAGCCCCAGCATTTT